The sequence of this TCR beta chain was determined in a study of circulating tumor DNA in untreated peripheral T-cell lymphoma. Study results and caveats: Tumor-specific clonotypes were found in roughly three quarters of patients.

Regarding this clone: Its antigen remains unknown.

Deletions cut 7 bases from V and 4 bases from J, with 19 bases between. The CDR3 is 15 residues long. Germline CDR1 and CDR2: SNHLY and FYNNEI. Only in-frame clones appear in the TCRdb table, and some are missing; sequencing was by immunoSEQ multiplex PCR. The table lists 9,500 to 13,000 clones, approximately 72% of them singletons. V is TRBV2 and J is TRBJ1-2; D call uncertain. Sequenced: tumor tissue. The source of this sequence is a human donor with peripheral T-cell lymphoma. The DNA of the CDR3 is TGTGCCAGCACTTCAAACCCTGGGAACCTCTATGGCTACACCTTC. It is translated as CASTSNPGNLYGYTF.